This T cell receptor beta chain was captured by sequencing in a study of T and B cells in COVID-19 patients (dated by TCRdb to the early 2020s). Looking at the study overall: Using TRB and IGH repertoire sequencing of peripheral blood, the study characterized adaptive immunity in COVID-19 patients who had active infection or had recovered. The recovered cohort included more than 15 patients who contributed around 21 samples, and most of those patients had mild to moderate COVID-19 that was managed on an outpatient basis. Median age was roughly 32 years in the recovered cohort versus 67 years in the active-infection cohort. Critical illness requiring mechanical ventilation or ECMO was present in about 65% of the roughly 20 patients in the active-infection cohort. Comorbidities linked to unfavorable COVID-19 outcome were present in about 90% of the roughly 20 patients in the active-infection cohort. The repository of TCR and BCR sequences included 55 to 75 time points from roughly 35 patients, and more than 8.3 million TCR sequences were analysed. Two patients belonged to both the recovered and active cohorts because samples were available from active disease and after recovery. An age-matched reference group of under 40 healthy donors negative for COVID-19 antibodies served as the comparison for repertoire analyses. As many as 9 follow-up blood samples were taken per patient, and some of the samples covered different disease stages within the same individual. Study-level results and caveats: TRBV/TRBJ gene usage was reported as strongly skewed in patients with COVID-19. Specific T cell subsets (CD4+/Treg/CD8+) and sorted SARS-CoV-2-responsive or tetramer+ T cells had not yet been sequenced, with those experiments still ongoing. The cohort was judged too small for assessing how HLA contributes to COVID-19 susceptibility or severity. TRB repertoires were highly clonal in active COVID-19, whereas diversity and richness at recovery rose above healthy donor levels. The reported TCR clusters were stated to require prospective validation before clinical use. The recovered cohort had 2,000 to 3,000 exclusive TCR clusters, including some 30 low-pGen clusters. Blood samples obtained from mildly ill patients during symptoms, as well as early samples obtained from severe cases, were available only in scarce numbers.

TRB repertoires were amplified using 250-500 ng of genomic DNA isolated from blood. The CDR3, cysteine through phenylalanine, is 16 amino acids long. This entry keeps only the CDR3 DNA: 48 bases, framed from base 1. CDR1 and CDR2 are drawn from the germline V gene: SGHRS, YFSETQ. V loses 5 bases at its end and J loses 5 bases; junction bases beyond the gene matches: 7. This clonotype has a handful of counts. Its antigen is currently not known. Base qualities are missing; no much larger clone stands one base away. The data were produced on an Illumina MiSeq. Multiplex PCR with BIOMED2 TRB-A/B primer pools was used to amplify the TRB rearrangements. Illumina-compatible adapters and 7-nucleotide sample barcodes were attached to the amplicons through two consecutive PCRs. All library PCRs used Phusion HS II polymerase. The amplicons were purified from gel with the NucleoSpin Gel and PCR Clean-up kit, measured on Qubit, and combined at around 4.2 nM. Amplicon pool quality was checked on an Agilent 2100 Bioanalyzer before Illumina next-generation sequencing. Under the source paper's analysis protocol: MiXCR 3.0.8 with the default MiXCR reference library was used to annotate TRB rearrangements. Non-productive reads and sequences with fewer than 2 reads were excluded, and each unique CDR3 nucleotide sequence counted as one clone. Clonality, diversity, richness and V-J gene usage were computed in R 3.5.1. GLIPH2 was used to cluster TCRs by CDR3 similarity, and OLGA was used to calculate generation probabilities. GLIPH2 clusters were kept only when the clusters contained at least four unique TCR clonotypes present in at least three individuals. TCRdb cleaned the public reads at Q25 with fastp, built clones with MiXCR and kept in-frame beta chains. Each record represents a unique CDR3 protein, reported with the most common genes and DNA among its rows. The V and J calls, along with clone size, are taken from TCRdb and not from the paper's own processing. The sample table lists 20,000 or so distinct CDR3 sequences, approximately 29% of them with a count of one. Around 2.1% of the sample belongs to the ten largest clones.

The rearrangement combines TRBV5-1 with TRBJ2-2; TRBD2 agrees with 12 junctional bases. Source material: blood. The TCR was taken from a human donor who had recovered from COVID-19. The nucleotides are TGCGCCAGCAGTTCTAGCGGGGGGGCACTGACCGGGGAGCTGTTTTTT. Translated, it reads CASSSSGGALTGELFF.